This TCR beta chain was sequenced during a study of CD8+ T cells in alopecia areata (dated by TCRdb to 2016 to 2018). About the investigation overall: The treated patients took part in an open-label pilot trial in which moderate-to-severe alopecia areata was treated with oral tofacitinib at 5 to 10 mg twice daily. Patients received tofacitinib for 6 to 18 months and were then followed off drug for 6 months to check for delayed response and recurrence. For the treated patients, the SALT score, which quantifies what percentage of scalp surface area is affected, served as the measure of disease severity. The study used high-throughput TCRbeta sequencing to examine T cell clonal expansion in alopecia areata, in both the C3H/HeJ mouse model and human patients. Scalp tissue and sorted CD4+ and CD8+ peripheral blood T cells from patchy and totalis/universalis alopecia areata patients and from healthy controls were covered by human TCRbeta sequencing. Patients on tofacitinib were biopsied at baseline and after 4 and 24 weeks of treatment, and several of the patients also had a later scalp biopsy. Scalp clonality was compared among normal scalp (n=4), patchy alopecia areata scalp (n=8), and alopecia totalis/universalis scalp (n=8). The RNA source kit depended on sample type: the PAXgene miRNA kit for fixed scalp, the miRNeasy kit for PBMCs, and the RNeasy kit for mouse skin. TCRbeta CDR3 regions were amplified by immunoSEQ multiplex PCR with 35 Vbeta forward and 13 Jbeta reverse primers. Results the study describes overall, beyond this receptor: Tofacitinib significantly decreased scalp clonality and the number of expanded CD8+ clones among the top 100 scalp clones. During tofacitinib treatment, many expanded lesional clones remained in scalp and blood, and this persistence may partly explain relapse after treatment is stopped. Shared TCR sequences between patients were less evident than in mice, which may be partly attributable to HLA diversity in the patient population. Compared with normal scalp, lesional scalp had higher clonality and more expanded CD8+ clones, particularly in alopecia totalis/universalis, a pattern that suggests antigenic drive. Because the treated cohort was small and included a single nonresponder, larger studies are needed to assess links between baseline CD8+ expansion and response. Unlike mouse skin, where gammadelta T cells dominate, normal human skin contains resident alphabeta T cells that get sequenced too, which complicates analysis of the scalp TCR repertoire.

Library construction relied on the immunoSEQ multiplex PCR assay. To provide template for TCR sequencing, every sample had RNA extracted and reverse transcribed into cDNA. SuperScript III was used to make first-strand cDNA, primed with a 2:1 mix of oligo-dT and random hexamers. A synthetic immune receptor repertoire was used to assess amplification bias, and residual bias was removed computationally. The original methods were these. Raw reads were preprocessed to remove errors, and CDR3 was defined according to IMGT conventions as the region from the conserved cysteine to phenylalanine. Clonality was calculated as 1 minus Shannon entropy normalized by log2 of the number of productive unique TCRs. Scalp TCRbeta sequences were cross-referenced with sorted blood CD4 and CD8 repertoires so that the CD4 or CD8 identity of scalp clones could be inferred. This immuneACCESS table, as held by TCRdb, lists in-frame sequences with V and J called but not all clones. Of the missing ones, under half trace to an unresolved V gene in checked studies; the others have no known cause. The V and J calls and clone size are taken from that table; D and trimming were inferred from the DNA. The sample includes about 190,000 clones, with around 64% observed a single time. About 1.3% of the sample is held by the ten biggest clonotypes.

Regarding this clone: This receptor's antigen is unknown. Base qualities are not at hand, and no much larger clone is one base apart.

In light of the paper, this sample's treatment or condition label describes: oral pan-JAK inhibitor, 5-10 mg twice daily. Peripheral blood and lesional scalp punch biopsies were obtained from patients with alopecia areata. PBMCs were isolated by density centrifugation and stained for CD3, CD4 and CD8, and CD4+ and CD8+ T cells were sorted on a FACSAria. The clonotype was recovered from a human donor with alopecia areata. This specimen was CD4+ T cells sorted from blood, taken at approximately week 49, from a patient treated with tofacitinib.

Here is the DNA: TGTGCCAGCAGCTTAGACAGCCCAGCTAACTATGGCTACACCTTC. Its protein product is CASSLDSPANYGYTF. The chain is encoded by TRBV7-9 joined to TRBJ1-2, with the D gene not clear enough to name. The CDR3, cysteine through phenylalanine, is 15 amino acids long. The kept DNA is CDR3 alone, 45 bases in frame from the first base. Trimming removed 1 base from V and 0 bases from J, leaving 9 bases between the germline ends. CDR1 and CDR2, looked up from the germline V gene (reference sequence), are SEHNR and FQNEAQ. The full variable domain, with segments outside the CDR3 supplied by the reference TRBV7-9 and TRBJ1-2 proteins, appears as DTGVSQNPRHKITKRGQNVTFRCDPISEHNRLYWYRQTLGQGPEFLTYFQNEAQLEKSRLLSDRFSAERPKGSFSTLEIQRTEQGDSAMYLCASSLDSPANYGYTFGSGTRLTVV.